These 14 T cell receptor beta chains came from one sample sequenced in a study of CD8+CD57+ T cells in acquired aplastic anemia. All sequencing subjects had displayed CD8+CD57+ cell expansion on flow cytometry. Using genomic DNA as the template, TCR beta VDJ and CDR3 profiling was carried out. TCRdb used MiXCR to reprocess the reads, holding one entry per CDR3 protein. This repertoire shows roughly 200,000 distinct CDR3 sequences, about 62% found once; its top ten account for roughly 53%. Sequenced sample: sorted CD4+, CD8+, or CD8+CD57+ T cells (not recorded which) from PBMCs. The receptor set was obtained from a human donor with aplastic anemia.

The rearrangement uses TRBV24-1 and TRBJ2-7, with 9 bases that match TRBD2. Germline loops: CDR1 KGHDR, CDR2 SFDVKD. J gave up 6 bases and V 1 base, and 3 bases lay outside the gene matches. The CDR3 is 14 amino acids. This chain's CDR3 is CATSDLAGGSEQYF. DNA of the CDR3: TGTGCCACCAGTGATTTAGCGGGAGGAAGCGAGCAGTACTTC.

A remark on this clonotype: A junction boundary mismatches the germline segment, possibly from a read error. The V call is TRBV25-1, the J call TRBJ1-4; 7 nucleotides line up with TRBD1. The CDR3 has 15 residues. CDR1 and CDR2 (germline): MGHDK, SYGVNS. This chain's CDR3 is CASSEMTGTNEKLFF. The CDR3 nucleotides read TGTGCCAGCAGTGAGATGACAGGGACTAATGAAAAGCTGTTTTTT.

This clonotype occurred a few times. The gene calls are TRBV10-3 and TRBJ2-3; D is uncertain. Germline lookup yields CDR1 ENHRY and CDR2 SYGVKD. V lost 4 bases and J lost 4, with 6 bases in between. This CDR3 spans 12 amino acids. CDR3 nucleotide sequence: TGTGCCATCAGTGGGATGGCAGATACGCAGTATTTT. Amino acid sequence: CAISGMADTQYF.

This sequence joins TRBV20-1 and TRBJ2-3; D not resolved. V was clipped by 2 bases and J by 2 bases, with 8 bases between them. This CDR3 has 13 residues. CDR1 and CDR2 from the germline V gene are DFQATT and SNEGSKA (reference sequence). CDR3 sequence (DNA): TGCAGTGCTAGAAGTGGTGCCACAGATACGCAGTATTTT. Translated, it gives CSARSGATDTQYF.

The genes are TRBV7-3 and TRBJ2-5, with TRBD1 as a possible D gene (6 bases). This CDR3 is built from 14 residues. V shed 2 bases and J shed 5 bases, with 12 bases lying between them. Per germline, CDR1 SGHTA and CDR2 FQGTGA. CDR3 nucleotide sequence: TGTGCCAGCAGCTTAGTGCAGAGGGGGGAGACCCAGTACTTC. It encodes CASSLVQRGETQYF.

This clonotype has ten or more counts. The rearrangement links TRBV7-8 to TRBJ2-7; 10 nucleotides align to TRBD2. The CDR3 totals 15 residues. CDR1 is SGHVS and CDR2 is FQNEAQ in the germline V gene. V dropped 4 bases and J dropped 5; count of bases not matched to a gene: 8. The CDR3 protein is CASSSQTSGENEQYF. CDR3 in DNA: TGTGCCAGCAGCTCACAAACTAGCGGGGAGAACGAGCAGTACTTC.

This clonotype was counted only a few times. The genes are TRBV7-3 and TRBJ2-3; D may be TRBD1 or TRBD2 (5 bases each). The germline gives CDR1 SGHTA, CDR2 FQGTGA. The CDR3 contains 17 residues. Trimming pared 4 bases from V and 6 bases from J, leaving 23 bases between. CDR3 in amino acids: CASSSPSLGTPADTQYF. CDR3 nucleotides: TGTGCCAGCAGCTCCCCTTCTCTCGGGACGCCCGCCGATACGCAGTATTTT.

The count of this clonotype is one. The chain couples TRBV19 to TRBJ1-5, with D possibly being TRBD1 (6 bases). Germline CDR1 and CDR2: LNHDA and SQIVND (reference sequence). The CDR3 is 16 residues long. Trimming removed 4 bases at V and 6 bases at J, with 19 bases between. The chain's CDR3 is CASSRDIPSVPQPQHF. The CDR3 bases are TGTGCCAGTAGTAGGGACATACCGTCTGTACCTCAGCCCCAGCATTTT.

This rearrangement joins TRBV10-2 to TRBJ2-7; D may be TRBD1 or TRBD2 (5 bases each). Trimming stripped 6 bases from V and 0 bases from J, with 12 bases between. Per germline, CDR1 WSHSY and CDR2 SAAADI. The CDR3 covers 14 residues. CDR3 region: CASRGVDNSYEQYF. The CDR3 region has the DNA TGCGCCAGCAGGGGAGTGGACAACTCCTACGAGCAGTACTTC.

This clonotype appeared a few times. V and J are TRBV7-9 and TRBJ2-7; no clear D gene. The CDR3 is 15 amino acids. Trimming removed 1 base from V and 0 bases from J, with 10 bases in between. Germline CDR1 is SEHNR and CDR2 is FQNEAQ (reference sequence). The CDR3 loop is CASSLGSPSSYEQYF. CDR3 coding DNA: TGTGCCAGCAGCTTAGGCAGTCCGAGCTCCTACGAGCAGTACTTC.

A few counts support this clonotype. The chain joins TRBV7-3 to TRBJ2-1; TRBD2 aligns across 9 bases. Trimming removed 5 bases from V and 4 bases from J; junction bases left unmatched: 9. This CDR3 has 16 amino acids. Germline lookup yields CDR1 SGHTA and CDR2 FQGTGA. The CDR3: CASSPGVAGGYNEQFF. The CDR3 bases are TGTGCCAGCAGCCCAGGTGTGGCGGGAGGGTACAATGAGCAGTTCTTC.

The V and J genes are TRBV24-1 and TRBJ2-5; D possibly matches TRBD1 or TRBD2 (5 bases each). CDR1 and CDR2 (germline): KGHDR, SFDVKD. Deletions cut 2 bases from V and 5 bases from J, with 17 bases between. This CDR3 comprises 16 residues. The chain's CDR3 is CATSDSDGAELETQYF. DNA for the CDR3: TGTGCCACCAGTGATTCCGACGGGGCCGAGTTGGAGACCCAGTACTTC.

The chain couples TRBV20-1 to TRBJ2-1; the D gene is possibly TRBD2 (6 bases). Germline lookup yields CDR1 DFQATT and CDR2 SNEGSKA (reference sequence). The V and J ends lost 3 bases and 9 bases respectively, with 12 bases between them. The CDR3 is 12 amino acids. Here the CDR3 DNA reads TGCAGTGCTAGGCCCGGGACTCCTGAGCAGTTCTTC. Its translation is CSARPGTPEQFF.

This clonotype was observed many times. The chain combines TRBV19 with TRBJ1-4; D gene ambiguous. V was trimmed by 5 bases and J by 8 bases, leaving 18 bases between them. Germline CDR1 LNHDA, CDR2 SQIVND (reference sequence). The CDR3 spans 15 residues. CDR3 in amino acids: CASSPWLRGREKLFF. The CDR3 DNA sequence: TGTGCCAGTAGTCCCTGGCTTAGAGGACGGGAAAAACTGTTTTTT.